Following are 17 T cell receptor beta chains from one sample sequenced in a study of blood T cell repertoires in COVID-19. The assay was immunoSEQ multiplex PCR, and TCRdb's table has in-frame clones only and misses some. The sample records about 130,000 clones, about four fifths being singletons. Sequences were obtained from peripheral blood. Every receptor here comes from a man at least 80 years old with acute or convalescent COVID-19.

V and J are TRBV25-1 and TRBJ2-7, with D unclear. This CDR3 has 13 amino acids. The V end was cut by 3 bases, the J end by 3 bases, with 9 bases between. CDR1 MGHDK and CDR2 SYGVNS come from the germline V gene. The CDR3 protein is CASSEAGLYEQYF. CDR3 nucleotide sequence: TGTGCCAGCAGTGAGGCAGGTCTCTACGAGCAGTACTTC.

The chain uses TRBV18 and TRBJ2-2, with a possible D match to TRBD1 (6 bases). This CDR3 is built from 14 residues. V dropped 6 bases and J dropped 7 bases, with 15 bases sitting between them. Germline CDR1 KGHSH, CDR2 LQKENI. CDR3 sequence: CASSTTGFDGELFF. The CDR3 nucleotides read TGTGCCAGCTCTACGACAGGTTTTGACGGGGAGCTGTTTTTT.

This clone was counted a single time. J is TRBJ2-1 and V is TRBV6-5; TRBD1 agrees at 7 bases. Germline CDR1 and CDR2: MNHEY and SVGAGI. The trim removed 2 bases at V and 9 bases at J, leaving 7 bases unmatched. The CDR3 is 14 residues long. The CDR3 DNA follows: TGTGCCAGCAGTTACATCGCAGGGGACAGTGAGCAGTTCTTC. It specifies CASSYIAGDSEQFF.

The rearrangement links TRBV19 to TRBJ1-1; 8 nucleotides agree with TRBD1. This CDR3 comprises 16 residues. Germline V gives CDR1 LNHDA, CDR2 SQIVND (reference sequence). The V and J ends lost 4 bases and 1 base, in that order; junction bases with no gene match: 8. Here the CDR3 DNA reads TGTGCCAGTAGTACCGGGACAGGAGGTAGGAACACTGAAGCTTTCTTT. Its protein is CASSTGTGGRNTEAFF. Complete variable domain (other parts from reference TRBV19 and TRBJ1-1): DGGITQSPKYLFRKEGQNVTLSCEQNLNHDAMYWYRQDPGQGLRLIYYSQIVNDFQKGDIAEGYSVSREKKESFPLTVTSAQKNPTAFYLCASSTGTGGRNTEAFFGQGTRLTVV.

This clone showed up just a few times. The CDR3 reads CSASDFLGWGTAYTGELFF. The DNA for the CDR3 is TGCAGTGCTAGTGATTTTTTGGGATGGGGGACAGCTTACACCGGGGAGCTGTTTTTT. The chain is built from TRBV20-1 and TRBJ2-2; 7 bases are a match to TRBD1. The CDR3 has 19 residues. Germline CDR1 reads DFQATT; CDR2 reads SNEGSKA (reference sequence). V was clipped by 3 bases and J by 3 bases; unmatched bases: 19.

This chain joins TRBV29-1 and TRBJ2-7; D remains unclear. V was shortened by 4 bases and J by 3 bases, with 16 bases between the two germline ends. CDR1 and CDR2 from the germline V gene are SQVTM and ANQGSEA. The CDR3 contains 14 residues. CDR3 region: CSVVGALGSYEQYF. Written as DNA, the CDR3 is TGCAGCGTTGTAGGAGCTCTAGGTAGCTACGAGCAGTACTTC.

In its sample, this clone was seen a few times. V and J are TRBV6-1 and TRBJ2-3; maybe TRBD2 (6 bases). CDR1 is MNHNS, CDR2 SASEGT, per germline. The CDR3 sequence is 16 residues long. Trimming left V 0 bases short and J 2 bases short, with 12 bases between. CDR3 region: CASSEAGTLPTDTQYF. The DNA of the CDR3 is TGTGCCAGCAGTGAAGCTGGGACTCTACCCACAGATACGCAGTATTTT.

The V gene is TRBV5-1, the J gene TRBJ2-3; D possibly corresponds to TRBD1 (5 bases). The CDR3 is made up of 16 amino acids. V shed 0 bases and J shed 2 bases, with 13 bases lying between them. Germline V lookup: CDR1 SGHRS, CDR2 YFSETQ. The CDR3 bases are TGCGCCAGCAGCTTGGGGGTCAGGGCAAACACAGATACGCAGTATTTT. It codes for CASSLGVRANTDTQYF.

This clone was detected only once. The chain couples TRBV7-9 to TRBJ2-7; TRBD1 is a possible D gene (5 bases). In germline, CDR1 is SEHNR, CDR2 FQNEAQ (reference sequence). This CDR3 is 15 amino acids long. V lost 5 bases to trimming and J lost 0 bases, with 14 bases between them. Here the CDR3 DNA reads TGTGCCAGCAGCCCCTCCTGGGGCAACTCCTACGAGCAGTACTTC. Amino acids: CASSPSWGNSYEQYF.

This chain joins TRBV4-2 and TRBJ1-2; the D is unclear. Trimming removed 0 bases at V and 6 bases at J, with 8 bases between. Germline loops: CDR1 LGHNA, CDR2 YNFKEQ. The CDR3 has 13 residues. The CDR3 region is CASSQERANGYTF. The CDR3, as DNA: TGTGCCAGCAGCCAAGAGCGGGCTAATGGCTACACCTTC.

The rearrangement joins TRBV10-1 to TRBJ2-7; D unclear. Germline values: CDR1 WNHNN, CDR2 SYGVQD (reference sequence). Trimming removed 6 bases from V and 7 bases from J, with 10 bases in between. This CDR3 spans 11 amino acids. In DNA form, the CDR3 reads TGCGCCAGCAGAAATGGTCGGGAGCAGTACTTC. This sequence encodes CASRNGREQYF.

The chain carries TRBV6-1 and TRBJ2-3, with 13 bases lining up with TRBD2. The germline gives CDR1 MNHNS, CDR2 SASEGT. This CDR3 has 15 residues. The J segment lost 4 bases and the V segment lost 6 bases, leaving 4 bases of the junction unmatched. The DNA for the CDR3 is TGTGCCAGCAGGACGACTAGCGGGGGGCCAGATACGCAGTATTTT. Its translation: CASRTTSGGPDTQYF.

The V and J genes are TRBV7-2 and TRBJ1-4; TRBD1 agrees at 9 bases. The germline CDR1 and CDR2 sequences are SGHTA and FQGNSA. The CDR3 totals 13 residues. The V and J ends lost 1 base and 12 bases, in that order; junction bases with no gene match: 3. The CDR3 is CASSLERTGELFF. The CDR3 nucleotides are TGTGCCAGCAGCTTAGAAAGGACAGGGGAACTGTTTTTT.

Only one count was recorded for this clone. V gene TRBV11-2 combines with J gene TRBJ1-5, with a tentative D call TRBD1 (6 bases). There are 15 residues in the CDR3. CDR1 is SGHAT, CDR2 FQNNGV, per germline. V dropped 0 bases and J dropped 8 bases, with 14 bases sitting between them. CDR3 coding DNA: TGTGCCAGCAGCTTAGATTCGGGGGGCGCGAAGCCCCAGCATTTT. Translating gives CASSLDSGGAKPQHF.

This sequence joins TRBV2 and TRBJ1-2, with TRBD1 matching over 7 bases. The CDR3 runs to 12 residues. The germline CDR1 and CDR2 sequences are SNHLY and FYNNEI. After removal of 4 bases from V and 8 bases from J, the junction contained 4 bases not matched to a gene. In DNA, the CDR3 is TGTGCCAGCAGTGCCGGACAGGCGGGCTACACCTTC. Its protein product is CASSAGQAGYTF.

This clone was found many times. The V gene is TRBV4-2, the J gene TRBJ2-7; 7 bases match TRBD2. Germline V gene lookup returns CDR1 LGHNA and CDR2 YNFKEQ. The CDR3 is made up of 14 amino acids. V dropped 1 base and J dropped 3; count of bases not matched to a gene: 3. The DNA of the CDR3 is TGTGCCAGCAGCCAAGGGGGAGGGCGCTACGAGCAGTACTTC. Protein sequence: CASSQGGGRYEQYF.

The sample holds one count of this clone. This sequence joins TRBV2 and TRBJ1-4, with D possibly matching TRBD1 (5 bases). Germline lookup yields CDR1 SNHLY and CDR2 FYNNEI. Trimming took off 8 bases at V and 0 bases at J, with 19 bases between the two ends. The length of the CDR3 is 17 residues. The CDR3 reads CASGLGTGAATNEKLFF. The CDR3 DNA follows: TGTGCCAGCGGCCTCGGGACGGGAGCTGCAACTAATGAAAAACTGTTTTTT. The full variable domain, completed using reference TRBV2 and TRBJ1-4, is EPEVTQTPSHQVTQMGQEVILRCVPISNHLYFYWYRQILGQKVEFLVSFYNNEISEKSEIFDDQFSVERPDGSNFTLKIRSTKLEDSAMYFCASGLGTGAATNEKLFFGSGTQLSVL.